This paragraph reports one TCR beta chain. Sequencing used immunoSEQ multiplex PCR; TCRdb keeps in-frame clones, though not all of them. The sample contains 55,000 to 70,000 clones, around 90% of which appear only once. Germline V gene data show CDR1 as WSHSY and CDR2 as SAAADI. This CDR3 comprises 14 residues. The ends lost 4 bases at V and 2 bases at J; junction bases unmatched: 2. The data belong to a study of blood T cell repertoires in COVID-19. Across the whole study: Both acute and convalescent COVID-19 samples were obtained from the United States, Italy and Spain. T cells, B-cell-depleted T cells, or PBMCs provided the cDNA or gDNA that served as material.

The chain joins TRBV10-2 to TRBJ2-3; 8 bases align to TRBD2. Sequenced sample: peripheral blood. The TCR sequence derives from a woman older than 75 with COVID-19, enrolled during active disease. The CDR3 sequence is CASSVAGSTDTQYF. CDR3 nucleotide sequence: TGCGCCAGCAGTGTAGCGGGGTCCACAGATACGCAGTATTTT.